This record concerns one T cell receptor (beta chain) sequence. This clone showed up just a few times. Its specific antigen is unknown. Per-base qualities were not stored, and no clone one base away is much larger. The data derive from a study of beta chain features in type 1 diabetes (dated by TCRdb to the late 2010s). With respect to the entire study: Patients and healthy donors did not differ in mean age, gender distribution, total cell number or subset yield. In the study, recently diagnosed type 1 diabetes patients and matched healthy donors were compared on the TCRB repertoires of their sorted circulating CD4+ T cell subsets. Regulatory and stem cell-like memory subsets were isolated from only 8 patients and about eight healthy donors, whereas naive and central memory subsets came from all 28 donors. A total of 107,917,701 sorted cells were examined across all samples, and a strong correlation was observed between cell number per subset and RNA yield. Here is what the overall study found, with its caveats: Patients with type 1 diabetes made fewer insertions and deleted more nucleotides at VDJ recombination sites, implying thymic rearrangement abnormalities. The naive, central memory and regulatory TCRB repertoires appeared to resemble one another more closely among patients than among healthy donors. Only small numbers of individuals were included in the HLA sub-analyses, which left unresolved whether HLA type had any influence on TCRB rearrangement. In all four CD4+ subsets, TCRB CDR3 length was moderately but significantly shorter in type 1 diabetes patients. PCR may preferentially amplify shorter templates, but because patient and control samples were amplified and corrected together, any resulting skew would affect both groups equally. Because cDNA was sequenced instead of genomic DNA, activated cells with high expression could be over-represented, although the groups did not differ in activation or CD3 levels.

The entire isolated RNA was reverse transcribed using the High Capacity cDNA Reverse Transcription Kit, and thus expressed TCRB transcripts were sequenced. Deep immunoSEQ sequencing was applied to naive, central memory and regulatory T cell samples, giving an average of approximately 4 million total reads per sample. Sorted cells were lysed in RLT buffer and RNA was extracted with DNase-treated RNeasy Micro or Mini kits, depending on cell number. Each cell subset was processed on its own to prevent cross-contamination, while patient and healthy donor samples were processed together. Using the immunoSEQ multiplex PCR, TCRB sequences were amplified from cDNA into 87-bp fragments spanning the CDR3 region. The amplicons were sequenced using the Illumina HiSeq platform. The authors' pipeline ran thus. PCR bias was corrected computationally using synthetic template baselines, and reads within Hamming distance 2 were collapsed, with unmergeable singletons discarded. Reads were aligned against IMGT so that V, D and J genes, CDR3 length and insertions or deletions at six rearrangement sites could be assigned. Within each subset, clonotype counts were normalized to the number of sorted cells before true diversity and Gini coefficients were calculated with the tcR R package. Repertoire sharing was quantified using the overlap coefficient calculated on TCRB nucleotide sequences. Out-of-frame TCRB sequences from naive cells were analyzed to stand in for the pre-selection repertoire. TCRdb holds this immuneACCESS table with in-frame rearrangements only. Some clones are missing; in checked studies, unresolved V genes explain under half, and the rest has no known cause. V and J calls and clone size follow that table, whereas D and trimming were derived from the DNA. The sample yields nearly 250,000 clones; 14% were counted once. Of the sample, more than 0.02% is held by the ten largest clones.

Each donor gave one peripheral blood draw, around 0.12 L on average, collected into heparinised tubes. Naive, central memory, regulatory and stem cell-like memory CD4+ T cells were sorted on a BD FACSAria II using a panel including CD45RO, CCR7, CD25, CD127, CD95 and CD27. Purity was above 95% for every sorted population. Right away, PBMCs were isolated by Lymphoprep density gradient centrifugation and were stained directly, with no culture step. So that batch effects would be minimized, each experiment stained and sorted samples in pairs, pairing one healthy donor with one patient. The cysteine opens and the phenylalanine closes a CDR3 of 14 amino acids. The CDR3 DNA has 42 bases and is translated from base 1. V and J are truncated by 4 bases and 3 bases respectively, leaving an intervening sequence of 10 bases. In the germline V gene, CDR1 corresponds to SGHDN and CDR2 to FVKESK.

This TCR came from a woman aged 35 to 49 in good health. The chain is encoded by TRBV14 joined to TRBJ1-5; the D segment could be TRBD1, given 5 matching bases. Input material: naive CD4+ T cells from blood. This sample's cell subset or site label indicates: true naive CD4+ T cells. The CDR3 protein: CASSPIGVNQPQHF. The DNA sequence follows: TGTGCCAGCAGCCCTATAGGGGTCAATCAGCCCCAGCATTTT.